Reported below is one T cell receptor (beta chain). The data stem from a study of blood T cell repertoires in COVID-19. Study at large: T cells, B-cell-depleted T cells, or PBMCs provided the cDNA or gDNA that served as material.

Measured with immunoSEQ multiplex PCR; TCRdb has only the in-frame clones, and not every one. The sample has about 150,000 clones, roughly 91% seen once. The V gene's germline CDR1 is MDHEN and CDR2 SYDVKM. CDR3 length: 12 residues. V was shortened by 6 bases and J by 13 bases, with 13 bases between the two germline ends. What was sequenced was peripheral blood. The source of this sequence is a man in his sixties with active or convalescent COVID-19. The chain uses TRBV28 and TRBJ1-6, with D hard to call. CDR3 coding DNA: TGTGCCAGCAGCAGGTCAGAGTCCCCCCTCCACTTT. Its translation is CASSRSESPLHF.